This T cell receptor (beta chain) was observed in a study of shared clonotypes between healthy human individuals. Findings of the study overall: Represented diversity (both genetic and exposure-history) was limited by the small number of donors. Depth of sequencing was expected to influence donor clonotype sharing.

Every donor was a Caucasian adult from Nashville, Tennessee. Approximately 32,000 T cell genomes, or about 290 ng DNA, went into unsorted PBMC replicate PCRs. Data came from immunoSEQ multiplex PCR; TCRdb stores just in-frame clones and leaves some out. The sample includes approximately 470,000 clones, 78% of them seen just once. This clone turned up a few times. As yet, its antigen is unknown. This CDR3 has 15 amino acids. Germline V gives CDR1 MNHEY, CDR2 SVGAGI. Trimming pared 6 bases from V and 3 bases from J, leaving 15 bases between. Sequenced material: PBMCs. This clonotype was obtained from a woman in her 40s in good health. Some clones in this sample may be carry-over from other donors' samples. The rearrangement links TRBV6-5 to TRBJ1-5; D possibly corresponds to TRBD1 (6 bases). In nucleotides, the CDR3 is TGTGCCAGCAGCCCCGACAGGAGGTACAATCAGCCCCAGCATTTT. Translation gives CASSPDRRYNQPQHF.